This T cell receptor beta chain was profiled in a study of T cells after yellow fever vaccination. General study findings and limits: Weaker overall was a secondary response that nonetheless peaked faster, on day 5 versus 15.

This clonotype was counted many times. What it binds is unknown. UMIs were added to TCR cDNA along with a universal primer site when it was made by 5'RACE template switching. TCRdb ran MiXCR on the 5' RACE reads and lists one entry per CDR3 protein. The sample consists of 250,000 to 350,000 distinct CDR3 sequences, less than 9.5% of them appearing once. This TCR was recovered from a man between 18 and 29 years old who received the YFV17D yellow fever vaccine. Sample: CD4+ T cells sorted from PBMCs, taken 5 days after the yellow fever booster vaccination.

The CDR3 coding sequence is TGTGCCAGCAGAGTCGGGACAGACGTCGGGGAGCAGTACTTC. Translated: CASRVGTDVGEQYF. This chain joins TRBV6-6 and TRBJ2-7; 7 nucleotides line up with TRBD1. The CDR3 has 14 residues. J gave up 7 bases and V 6 bases, and 12 bases lay outside the gene matches. The germline CDR1 and CDR2 sequences are MNHNY and SVGAGI (reference sequence).